The rows below give T cell receptor beta chains drawn from one sample of a study of blood T cell repertoires in COVID-19. Produced via immunoSEQ multiplex PCR; TCRdb's table is partial and in-frame only. The sample comprises under 95,000 clones, roughly 85% of which are singletons, and about an eighth rests with the top ten. Sequencing was performed on peripheral blood. The origin of the receptors is a human donor in a cohort sampled during active COVID-19. Each CDR3 is given with its conserved first and last residue. The D gene is left open where the match is weak. Expanded clones are given a class, and other clones once, few, many or no size at all.

>-|TRBV2|TRBJ2-2|-
CASSEGLGTGELFF
TGTGCCAGCAGTGAAGGACTGGGCACCGGGGAGCTGTTTTTT
>once|TRBV6-5|TRBJ2-7|TRBD2
CASSYGGSFDEQYF
TGTGCCAGCAGTTACGGCGGGAGTTTTGACGAGCAGTACTTC
>few|TRBV15|TRBJ2-7|TRBD1
CATSQSGQGTYEQYF
TGTGCCACCAGTCAATCGGGACAGGGTACCTACGAGCAGTACTTC
>-|TRBV2|TRBJ1-1|-
CASTRTALMNTEAFF
TGTGCCAGCACCCGGACTGCCTTGATGAACACTGAAGCTTTCTTT
>-|TRBV9|TRBJ2-3|TRBD2
CATAPGLAGGRGTQYF
TGTGCCACCGCGCCGGGACTAGCGGGGGGGCGAGGTACGCAGTATTTT
>-|TRBV7-3|TRBJ2-2|TRBD2
CASSLGLAGVSGELFF
TGTGCCAGCAGCCTAGGACTAGCGGGGGTATCCGGGGAGCTGTTTTTT
>-|TRBV24-1|TRBJ2-5|TRBD2
CATSEGTSGGGETQYF
TGTGCCACCAGTGAAGGGACTAGCGGAGGTGGAGAGACCCAGTACTTC
>once|TRBV30|TRBJ1-1|TRBD1
CAWSITGVEAFF
TGTGCCTGGAGTATCACAGGGGTTGAAGCTTTCTTT
>-|TRBV10-1|TRBJ2-3|-
CASRGRDGGDTQYF
TGCGCCTCCCGGGGCCGGGACGGAGGGGATACGCAGTATTTT
>-|TRBV5-6|TRBJ2-7|TRBD2
CASRMGLAGVEQYF
TGTGCCAGCAGAATGGGACTAGCGGGAGTCGAGCAGTACTTC
>few|TRBV11-2|TRBJ1-5|TRBD1
CASSRDSRPGNQPQHF
TGTGCCAGCAGCCGGGACAGCAGGCCGGGCAATCAGCCCCAGCATTTT
>-|TRBV28|TRBJ1-3|TRBD1
CASSSTGALIGNTIYF
TGTGCCAGCAGTTCTACAGGGGCGCTGATTGGAAACACCATATATTTT
>-|TRBV24-1|TRBJ1-2|-
CATSDQGFYGYTF
TGTGCCACCAGTGACCAGGGATTCTATGGCTACACCTTC